The T cell receptor (beta chain) under discussion was sequenced for a study of vaccination effects on CD4 cells after COVID-19 (dated by TCRdb to about 2022). Describing the broader study: Participants received two doses of either the BNT162b2 or the mRNA-1273 mRNA SARS-CoV-2 vaccine. SARS-CoV-2 spike-specific CD4+ TCR repertoires from before and after mRNA vaccination were compared in COVID-19 convalescent patients and in infection-naive vaccine recipients. A total of 10 COVID-19 convalescent patients and several SARS-CoV-2-naive healthy vaccine recipients were included in the full study. Cultures from other donors in the study were sequenced using the Oncomine TCR Beta short-read assay on an Illumina iSeq 100.

The study at large found these results: Among healthy vaccine recipients, nearly all vaccine-induced clones were SARS-CoV-2 mono-reactive, and only 1 of 255 was cross-reactive with common cold coronaviruses. Marked clonal contraction was observed in both infection-induced and vaccine-induced clones at late post-vaccination timepoints, consistent with waning T cell responses. The study was limited by a small number of convalescent patients, and early post-infection timepoints were lacking.

This clone was detected only once. Its specific antigen is unknown. It has no much larger one-base neighbor in the sample; base qualities were not kept. In the ViraFEST assay, PBMC were stimulated with viral peptide pools, and antigen-specific CD4+ T cell clonotypes were then identified by expansion using TCR sequencing. After approximately eleven days of culture, CD4+ T cells were isolated with the EasySep CD4+ T cell isolation kit. Negative nucleocapsid antibody results before and after vaccination confirmed that the healthy vaccine recipients had no prior SARS-CoV-2 infection. Each well held fewer than 2.5 million PBMC cultured in IMDM containing 5% human AB serum, roughly 9.6 IU/ml IL-2 and gentamicin, along with roughly 10 ug/ml peptides. On days 3 and 7, half of the culture medium was replaced with fresh IL-2-containing medium. Unless otherwise noted, each peptide stimulation condition was cultured in triplicate wells. PBMC were separated from whole blood using Ficoll-Paque Plus gradient centrifugation and were then either cryopreserved at -140C or used fresh. The spike proteins of SARS-CoV-2 and of the common cold coronaviruses HCoV-NL63, HCoV-OC43 and HCoV-229E were spanned by overlapping peptide pools. The QIAamp micro DNA kit was used to extract genomic DNA from the cultured CD4+ T cells.

Libraries were built with the immunoSEQ multiplex PCR assay. DNA from the CD4+ T cells that had been cultured and isolated underwent TCR beta CDR3 sequencing. Regarding the original processing steps: The analysis removed non-productive TCR sequences, trimmed reads to the CDR3 region, and retained only CDR3s that were 7 or more amino acids long. Antigen-specific clonotypes were identified with the MANAFEST web app by comparing expansion in peptide wells against reference cultures. To count as positive, a clone had to show expansion at FDR<0.05 compared with the reference and with all other wells, an odds ratio above 5, and a frequency above 0.1% in two replicate wells. A clonotype was called cross-reactive if it was significantly expanded both in SARS-CoV-2 spike wells and in at least one common cold coronavirus spike condition. Levenshtein distance calculated with the stringdist R package was used to assess CDR3 similarity, and unrooted trees were constructed with ape in R 3.6.1. This is the immuneACCESS table as TCRdb keeps it, with only in-frame sequences that have V and J called. A part of the clones is gone; compared with another copy, unresolved V genes explain less than half, and the rest is unexplained. The DNA was the basis for D and trimming; V, J and clone size are from that table. Present in this sample are some 28,000 clones, around 72% of which were seen just once. The ten largest clones capture approximately 29% of the sample.

The clonotype was recovered from a human donor who received a COVID-19 vaccine. The starting material was CD4+ T cells from PBMCs cultured with SARS-CoV-2 spike peptides, obtained before COVID-19 vaccination. The sample's cell subset or site label is to be understood as: SARS-CoV-2 spike overlapping peptide pool stimulation.

This receptor carries the CDR3 CASSSRQSSTDTQYF. The sequenced DNA is TGTGCCAGCAGCTCTAGACAGAGCTCCACAGATACGCAGTATTTT. Here the chain combines TRBV6-5 and TRBJ2-3; the D gene is perhaps TRBD1, on 5 matching bases. From the cysteine through the phenylalanine, the CDR3 covers 15 amino acids. Only the CDR3 part of the read is kept: 45 bases, read in frame from the first base. V is clipped by 6 bases and J by 2 bases, and the sequence between their germline boundaries is 15 bases long. Via the germline V gene, CDR1 is MNHEY and CDR2 SVGAGI.